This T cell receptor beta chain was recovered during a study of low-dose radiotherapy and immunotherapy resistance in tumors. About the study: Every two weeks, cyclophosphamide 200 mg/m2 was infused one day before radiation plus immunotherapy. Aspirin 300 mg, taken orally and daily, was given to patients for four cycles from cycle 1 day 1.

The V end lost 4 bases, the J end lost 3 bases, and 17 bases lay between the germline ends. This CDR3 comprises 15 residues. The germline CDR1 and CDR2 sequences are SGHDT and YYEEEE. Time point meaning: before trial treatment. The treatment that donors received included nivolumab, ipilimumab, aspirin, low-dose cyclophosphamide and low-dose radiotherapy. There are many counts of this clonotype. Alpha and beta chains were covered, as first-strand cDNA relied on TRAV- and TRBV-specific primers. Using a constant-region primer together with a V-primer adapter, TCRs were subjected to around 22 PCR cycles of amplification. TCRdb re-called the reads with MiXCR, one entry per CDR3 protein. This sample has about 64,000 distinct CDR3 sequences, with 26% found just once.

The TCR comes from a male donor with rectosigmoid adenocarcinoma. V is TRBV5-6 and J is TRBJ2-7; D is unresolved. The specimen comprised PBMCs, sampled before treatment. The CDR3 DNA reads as TGTGCCAGCAGCCCCCCTGATGATAGTAACTACGAGCAGTACTTC. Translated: CASSPPDDSNYEQYF.